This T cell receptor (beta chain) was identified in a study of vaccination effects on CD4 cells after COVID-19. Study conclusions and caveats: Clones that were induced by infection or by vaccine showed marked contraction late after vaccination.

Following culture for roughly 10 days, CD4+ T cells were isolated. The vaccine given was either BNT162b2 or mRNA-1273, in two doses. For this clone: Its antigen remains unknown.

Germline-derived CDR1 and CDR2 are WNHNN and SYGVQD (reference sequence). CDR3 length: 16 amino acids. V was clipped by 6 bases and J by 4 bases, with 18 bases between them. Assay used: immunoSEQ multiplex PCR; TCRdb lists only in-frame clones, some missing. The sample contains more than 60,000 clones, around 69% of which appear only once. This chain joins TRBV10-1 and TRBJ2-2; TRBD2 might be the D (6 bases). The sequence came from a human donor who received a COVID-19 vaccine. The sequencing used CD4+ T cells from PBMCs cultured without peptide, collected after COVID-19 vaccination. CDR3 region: CASSGRGSSGTGELFF. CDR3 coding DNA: TGCGCCAGCAGCGGGAGAGGGTCATCGGGCACCGGGGAGCTGTTTTTT.